These 27 T cell receptor beta chains were all obtained from the same sample, sequenced in a study of metastatic and nonmetastatic thyroid tumors. Using MiXCR, TCRdb reanalyzed the PCR reads. The sample lists 30,000 to 35,000 clones, approximately 15% occurring once. There were no patients who had received any treatment before thyroid surgery. Sequences were obtained from blood. The origin of the receptors is a female donor with papillary thyroid cancer or a benign thyroid nodule (not recorded which). Some clones in this sample may be carry-over from other donors' samples.

The sample holds many counts of this clone. This sequence joins TRBV28 and TRBJ2-1; D ambiguous. CDR1 and CDR2 from the germline V gene are MDHEN and SYDVKM. V gave up 9 bases and J gave up 1 base, with 10 bases separating them. The CDR3 totals 13 residues. The CDR3 DNA reads as TGTGCCAGTAGGATGATATCCTACAATGAGCAGTTCTTC. Amino acids: CASRMISYNEQFF.

This clone came up many times. This chain connects TRBV19 to TRBJ1-6, with D unresolved. CDR3 size: 14 residues. Looked up from germline, CDR1 is LNHDA and CDR2 is SQIVND (reference sequence). Trimming removed 7 bases at V and 7 bases at J, with 14 bases between. The CDR3 region has the DNA TGTGCCAGTACTTCGACTCCGGCGAATTCACCCCTCCACTTT. Its translation is CASTSTPANSPLHF. The full variable domain, completed using reference TRBV19 and TRBJ1-6, is DGGITQSPKYLFRKEGQNVTLSCEQNLNHDAMYWYRQDPGQGLRLIYYSQIVNDFQKGDIAEGYSVSREKKESFPLTVTSAQKNPTAFYLCASTSTPANSPLHFGNGTRLTVT.

This clone was recorded many times. The J gene is TRBJ2-6, the V gene TRBV6-1, with no clear D. This CDR3 is 15 amino acids long. Germline CDR1 and CDR2: MNHNS and SASEGT. V was trimmed by 7 bases and J by 1 base, leaving 11 bases between them. The CDR3 reads CASIGARSGANVLTF. The CDR3 DNA sequence: TGTGCCAGCATCGGAGCCCGATCTGGGGCCAACGTCCTGACTTTC.

In its sample, this clone was seen a few times. The chain is built from TRBV29-1 and TRBJ1-1; the D gene is possibly TRBD1 (6 bases). Trimming removed 2 bases from V and 6 bases from J, with 16 bases in between. This CDR3 has 14 residues. Germline CDR1 and CDR2: SQVTM and ANQGSEA. Written as DNA, the CDR3 is TGCAGCGTTGAACGGTTCCAGGGGAGGGCTGAAGCTTTCTTT. This codes for CSVERFQGRAEAFF.

This clone was counted ten times or more. The V gene is TRBV9, the J gene TRBJ2-2, with 7 nucleotides matching TRBD1. Germline V gene lookup returns CDR1 SGDLS and CDR2 YYNGEE. This CDR3 is 15 amino acids long. V was pared by 4 bases and J by 4 bases, with 7 bases of the junction left unmatched. Here the CDR3 DNA reads TGTGCCAGCAGCACTAGGGACAGTAGCACCGGGGAGCTGTTTTTT. Residues: CASSTRDSSTGELFF. Using reference TRBV9 and TRBJ2-2 for the parts outside the CDR3, the full variable domain is DSGVTQTPKHLITATGQRVTLRCSPRSGDLSVYWYQQSLDQGLQFLIQYYNGEERAKGNILERFSAQQFPDLHSELNLSSLELGDSALYFCASSTRDSSTGELFFGEGSRLTVL.

Remarks on this clone: A single base separates this from a much larger clone, so it may be a read error. This rearrangement joins TRBV20-1 to TRBJ1-5; D remains ambiguous. The CDR3 is made up of 14 amino acids. Per germline, CDR1 DFQATT and CDR2 SNEGSKA (reference sequence). Here the CDR3 reads CSAIPLEGGQPQHF. CDR3 nucleotides: TGCAGTGCTATCCCCTTGGAGGGAGGGCAGCCCCAGCACTTT.

In this sample, this clone turned up many times. The rearrangement uses TRBV20-1 and TRBJ1-1; the D is unclear. This CDR3 contains 15 residues. Trimming shortened V by 5 bases and J by 2 bases, and 18 bases separated the two germline ends. Germline V CDR1 and CDR2: DFQATT, SNEGSKA (reference sequence). CDR3 sequence: CSAHFRGRGNTEAFF. In DNA form, the CDR3 reads TGCAGTGCTCACTTTCGTGGGCGAGGAAACACTGAAGCTTTCTTT.

At least ten counts were recorded for this clone. The chain is built from TRBV7-2 and TRBJ2-6; D is ambiguous. This CDR3 spans 15 amino acids. Germline loops: CDR1 SGHTA, CDR2 FQGNSA. Trimming stripped 5 bases from V and 0 bases from J, with 8 bases between. For the CDR3, the DNA is TGTGCCAGCAGCCGCCGGCCCTCTGGGGCCAACGTCCTGACTTTC. It translates to CASSRRPSGANVLTF. Complete variable domain (other parts from reference TRBV7-2 and TRBJ2-6): GAGVSQSPSNKVTEKGKDVELRCDPISGHTALYWYRQSLGQGLEFLIYFQGNSAPDKSGLPSDRFSAERTGGSVSTLTIQRTQQEDSAVYLCASSRRPSGANVLTFGAGSRLTVL.

Many counts were recorded for this clone. This chain uses TRBV6-2 or TRBV6-3 with TRBJ1-1; D perhaps matches TRBD1 (6 bases). The V gene's germline CDR1 is MNHEY and CDR2 SVGEGT. V was cut by 2 bases and J by 4 bases, with 17 bases left in between. This CDR3 spans 16 amino acids. CDR3 sequence: CASSYPVGGAGTEAFF. The CDR3 nucleotides read TGTGCCAGCAGTTACCCCGTGGGGGGGGCGGGCACTGAAGCTTTCTTT.

The chain joins TRBV18 to TRBJ2-5; possibly TRBD1 or TRBD2 for D (7 bases each). Trimming took off 4 bases at V and 5 bases at J, with 14 bases between the two ends. This CDR3 is built from 14 residues. Looked up from germline, CDR1 is KGHSH and CDR2 is LQKENI. The CDR3 DNA is TGTGCCAGCTCACTGCGACAGGGAGGGGAGACCCAGTACTTC. It is translated as CASSLRQGGETQYF.

This clone appeared many times. The chain is built from TRBV20-1 and TRBJ2-1, with 12 bases that match TRBD2. The V gene end was trimmed by 1 base and the J gene end by 7 bases; junction bases not matched to a gene: 8. CDR3 length: 16 amino acids. The germline V gene has CDR1 DFQATT and CDR2 SNEGSKA (reference sequence). CDR3 nucleotides: TGCAGTGCTAGAGCCACTAGCGGGAGGAGGTGGAATGAGCAGTTCTTC. Its translation is CSARATSGRRWNEQFF.

This clone has a count of ten or more. This same CDR3 is encoded by further DNA sequences in the sample. CDR3 sequence (DNA): TGTGCCAGCATCCCCCCGGGGGGTAACAAGGGAAAACTGTTTTTT. Protein sequence: CASIPPGGNKGKLFF. The rearrangement joins TRBV6-1 to TRBJ1-4; possibly TRBD1 for D (5 bases). The V gene's germline CDR1 is MNHNS and CDR2 SASEGT. The CDR3 covers 15 residues. V shed 7 bases and J shed 10 bases, with 22 bases lying between them.

This clone has at least ten counts. The rearrangement links TRBV11-3 to TRBJ2-1; the D gene is possibly TRBD1 (5 bases). Trimming took 5 bases from V and 6 from J, leaving 5 bases between them. The CDR3 has 11 amino acids. Per germline, CDR1 SGHNT and CDR2 YENEEA. The CDR3 DNA sequence: TGTGCCAGCAGCAGGGGCAATGAGCAGTTCTTC. This translates into CASSRGNEQFF.

This clone appeared a few times. The chain couples TRBV12-3 or TRBV12-4 to TRBJ1-6; D is uncertain. CDR3 length equals 17 residues. The V gene lost 7 bases and the J gene lost 2 bases, with 18 bases spanning the gap. CDR3 in DNA: TGTGCCAGCAACGACCGTAACATGGCCACCTATAATTCACCCCTCCACTTT. It yields the protein CASNDRNMATYNSPLHF.

This clone was detected ten times or more. The CDR3 loop is CSASNGRSKGLATYNEQFF. In DNA, the CDR3 is TGCAGTGCTAGTAACGGCAGGTCTAAGGGACTAGCGACCTACAATGAGCAGTTCTTC. The rearrangement links TRBV20-1 to TRBJ2-1; 10 bases match TRBD2. The CDR3 is made up of 19 amino acids. V was pared by 3 bases and J by 2 bases, with 16 bases of the junction left unmatched. Germline V gene sequence: CDR1 DFQATT, CDR2 SNEGSKA (reference sequence).

This clone was detected many times. This chain links TRBV19 with TRBJ1-2; 11 nucleotides align to TRBD1. V lost 3 bases to trimming and J lost 8 bases; unmatched junction nucleotides: 11. Germline V gene data show CDR1 as LNHDA and CDR2 as SQIVND (reference sequence). This CDR3 is built from 16 residues. The CDR3 nucleotides are TGTGCCAGTAGTATGAGGACAGGGGGCCGTAATCAAGGCTACACCTTC. This translates into CASSMRTGGRNQGYTF.

This clone was detected ten times or more. A read error may be the cause here, since a much bigger clone is one base away. This specimen includes other DNA sequences encoding the same CDR3. The J gene is TRBJ1-6, the V gene TRBV5-1; possible D gene TRBD1, 5 bases. In germline, CDR1 is SGHRS, CDR2 YFSETQ. This CDR3 has 15 amino acids. The CDR3 DNA sequence: TGCGCCAGCAGCTTGGCCGGGACGCAGAATTCCCCCCTCCACTTC. Translated: CASSLAGTQNSPLHF.

This chain uses TRBV11-1 with TRBJ1-1, with D possibly being TRBD1 (6 bases). The germline V and J ends were trimmed by 1 base and 5 bases, with 11 bases remaining between them. CDR1 and CDR2 (germline): SGHAT, FQDESV (reference sequence). The CDR3 is 14 amino acids. The CDR3 coding sequence is TGTGCCAGCAGCTTAGGCCCAGGGGATACTGAAGCTTTCTTT. Amino acids: CASSLGPGDTEAFF.

The rearrangement links TRBV7-2 to TRBJ2-7, with D hard to call. CDR3 length equals 13 residues. The V end was cut by 3 bases, the J end by 2 bases, with 8 bases between. Germline V CDR1 and CDR2: SGHTA, FQGNSA. The CDR3: CASSLGKTYEQYF. As DNA, the CDR3 is TGTGCCAGCAGCTTGGGCAAAACCTACGAGCAGTACTTC.

The chain joins TRBV5-1 to TRBJ1-1; D gene unclear. The V gene's germline CDR1 is SGHRS and CDR2 YFSETQ. The ends were cut back, 0 bases at V and 0 bases at J, with 9 bases in the middle. The CDR3 spans 15 residues. The CDR3 region is CASSLESFMNTEAFF. CDR3 in DNA: TGCGCCAGCAGCTTGGAGTCCTTCATGAACACTGAAGCTTTCTTT.

There are a few counts of this clone. This rearrangement joins TRBV6-5 to TRBJ2-7, with TRBD1 matching 9 bases. The germline gives CDR1 MNHEY, CDR2 SVGAGI. Trimming removed 6 bases from V and 4 bases from J; junction bases left unmatched: 19. The CDR3 runs to 18 residues. This CDR3 is CASSSVPGQGGGVYEQYF. In DNA form, the CDR3 reads TGTGCCAGCAGCTCTGTCCCGGGACAGGGAGGAGGTGTGTACGAGCAGTACTTC.

In its sample, this clone was seen a few times. The chain is built from TRBV6-2 or TRBV6-3 and TRBJ2-1; D is uncertain. V was cut by 5 bases and J by 4 bases, with 9 bases left in between. The CDR3 is 13 residues long. Germline values: CDR1 MNHEY, CDR2 SVGEGT. This CDR3 is CASSPTVYNEQFF. The CDR3 nucleotides read TGTGCCAGCAGTCCAACAGTGTACAATGAGCAGTTCTTC.

This clone was counted many times. A much larger clone is a single base away; this may be a read error. The chain employs TRBV2 and TRBJ2-2; TRBD1 agrees at 10 bases. J was trimmed by 6 bases and V by 10 bases; bases with no gene match: 8. CDR1 is SNHLY and CDR2 is FYNNEI in the germline V gene. The CDR3 covers 14 residues. The CDR3 nucleotides read TGTGCCACCGGACAGGGGGAGGGACCCGGGGAGCTGTTTTTT. Its translation: CATGQGEGPGELFF.

This clone has ten or more counts. The rearrangement joins TRBV6-1 to TRBJ2-2; D gene uncertain. With 7 bases removed from V and 6 bases from J, the gap between germline ends came to 21 bases. The CDR3 spans 16 residues. The germline CDR1 and CDR2 sequences are MNHNS and SASEGT. The chain's CDR3 is CASTKGPARGSGELFF. The DNA for the CDR3 is TGTGCCAGCACTAAAGGGCCGGCCAGAGGATCCGGGGAGCTGTTTTTT.

This clone was detected many times. At one end, the junction sequence differs from germline, possibly due to a read error. The V call is TRBV12-3 or TRBV12-4, the J call TRBJ1-1, with D unresolved. There are 15 residues in the CDR3. CDR3 residues: CASSSTASMNTETFF. CDR3 nucleotides: TGTGCCAGCAGCTCAACGGCGTCTATGAACACTGAAACTTTCTTT.

The table lists this clone with many counts. The chain is built from TRBV6-1 and TRBJ2-2; 8 positions agree with TRBD1. The CDR3 extends over 14 amino acids. Germline-derived CDR1 and CDR2 are MNHNS and SASEGT. V shed 8 bases and J 1 base; nucleotides not matched to a gene: 3. The CDR3: CASSGQGNTGELFF. The CDR3, as DNA: TGTGCCAGCTCAGGACAGGGGAACACCGGGGAGCTGTTTTTT.

This clone was counted many times. V usage is TRBV5-4 and J usage is TRBJ1-2, with TRBD1 identical over 9 bases. The ends lost 1 base at V and 5 bases at J; junction bases unmatched: 3. The CDR3 contains 14 residues. Germline loops: CDR1 SGHNT, CDR2 YYREEE (reference sequence). As DNA, the CDR3 is TGTGCCAGCAGCTTGCAGGACAGGGGATATGGCTACACCTTC. This codes for CASSLQDRGYGYTF.